Described below is a single T cell receptor beta chain sequence and its context. What it binds is not known. The sample belongs to a study of blood T cells in healthy people across ages. Overall study findings and caveats: Donor CMV status, an unknown factor, possibly confounded changes in expanded clonotypes.

Alongside a J-beta primer mix, a sample-barcoded 5' primer served in a second PCR lasting about 7 to 12 cycles. The template-switch adaptor was a 5' adaptor with 12 random nucleotides. It tagged each cDNA molecule. One entry per CDR3 protein, called by TCRdb with MiXCR from the 5' RACE reads. Here the sample spans about 900,000 distinct CDR3 sequences, 40% to 60% being singletons. V was shortened by 7 bases and J by 2 bases, with 5 bases between the two germline ends. Germline values: CDR1 LNHDA, CDR2 SQIVND (reference sequence). The CDR3 is 12 amino acids. Researchers collected roughly 10 milliliters of peripheral blood from every single donor.

The chain joins TRBV19 to TRBJ2-2, with D unresolved. The sequence was collected from a man aged 25 to 40 in good health. Sequences were obtained from blood. The CDR3 DNA sequence: TGTGCCAGTAATCTAAACACCGGGGAGCTGTTTTTT. Amino acids: CASNLNTGELFF.